This T cell receptor (beta chain) was profiled in a study of blood T cell repertoires in COVID-19. Study-level background: Spain, Italy and the United States supplied samples that represented acute and convalescent COVID-19.

This clone was recorded once. This study enrolled people aged 18 to 89 from around 26 US geographic areas. Assignments of participants to cohorts depended upon their own reported clinical history. The CDR3 runs 16 residues. CDR1 is LGHNA, CDR2 YNFKEQ, per germline. Trimming removed 1 base from V and 0 bases from J, with 12 bases in between. Produced via immunoSEQ multiplex PCR; TCRdb's table is partial and in-frame only. The sample shows about 300,000 clones, 87% of them seen only once. This TCR was recovered from a woman in her 30s who had recovered from COVID-19. What was sequenced was PBMCs or T cells enriched from blood (not recorded which). The chain is built from TRBV4-2 and TRBJ1-1; possible D gene TRBD1, 5 bases. As DNA, the CDR3 is TGTGCCAGCAGCCAAGGTGACGGGGGTATGAACACTGAAGCTTTCTTT. This gives the protein CASSQGDGGMNTEAFF.